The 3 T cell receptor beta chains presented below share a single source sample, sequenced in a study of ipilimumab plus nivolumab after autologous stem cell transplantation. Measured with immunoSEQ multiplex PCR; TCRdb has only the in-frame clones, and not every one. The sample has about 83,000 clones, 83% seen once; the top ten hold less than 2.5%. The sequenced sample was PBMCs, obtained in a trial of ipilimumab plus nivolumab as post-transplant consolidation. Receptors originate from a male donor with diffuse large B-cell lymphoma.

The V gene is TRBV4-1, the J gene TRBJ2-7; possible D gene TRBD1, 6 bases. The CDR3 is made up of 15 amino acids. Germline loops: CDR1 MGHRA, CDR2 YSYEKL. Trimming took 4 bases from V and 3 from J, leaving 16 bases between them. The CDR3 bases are TGCGCCAGCAGCCCCAAAACGGACAGTAACTACGAGCAGTACTTC. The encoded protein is CASSPKTDSNYEQYF.

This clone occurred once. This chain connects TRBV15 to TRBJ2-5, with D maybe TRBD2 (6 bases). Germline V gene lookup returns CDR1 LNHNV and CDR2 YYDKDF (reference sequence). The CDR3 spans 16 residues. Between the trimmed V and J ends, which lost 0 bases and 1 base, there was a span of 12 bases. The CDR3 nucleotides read TGTGCCACCAGCAGAGAGCCGACTAGAGTCCAAGAGACCCAGTACTTC. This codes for CATSREPTRVQETQYF.

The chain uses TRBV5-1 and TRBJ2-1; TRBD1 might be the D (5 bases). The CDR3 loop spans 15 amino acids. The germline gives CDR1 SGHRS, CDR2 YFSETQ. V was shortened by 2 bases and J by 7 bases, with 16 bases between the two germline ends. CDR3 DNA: TGCGCCAGCAGCTTCTCAGGGTCGGAAGCTAATGAGCAGTTCTTC. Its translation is CASSFSGSEANEQFF.